The next 24 T cell receptor beta chains were all read from a single sample in a study. The sorted Tregs were CD4+CD25+CD127-/low cells. MiXCR was run by TCRdb on the 5' RACE reads, yielding one entry per CDR3 protein. The table records about 57,000 distinct CDR3 sequences, approximately 26% of them present only once. The sequenced sample was tumor-infiltrating Tregs sorted from the breast tumor. These receptors were taken from a female donor with breast cancer.

The genes are TRBV4-1 and TRBJ2-5; D possibly uses TRBD1 or TRBD2 (5 bases each). CDR1 and CDR2 (germline): MGHRA, YSYEKL. V was clipped by 0 bases and J by 3 bases, with 14 bases between them. CDR3 length: 16 residues. The CDR3 protein is CASSQDGGDREETQYF. The CDR3 bases are TGCGCCAGCAGCCAAGATGGGGGAGACCGGGAAGAGACCCAGTACTTC.

This clonotype was detected ten times or more. The chain has TRBV6-6 and TRBJ1-2; D may be TRBD1 (6 bases). From germline, CDR1 is MNHNY and CDR2 SVGAGI (reference sequence). The V and J ends lost 5 bases and 2 bases respectively, with 12 bases between them. CDR3 size: 14 residues. The CDR3 DNA is TGTGCCAGCAGTCCCCGGACAGCGAACTATGGCTACACCTTC. It specifies CASSPRTANYGYTF.

The DNA for the CDR3 is TGCGCCAGCAGCCAAGTGAATGGGAAGGTTACCACAGATACGCAGTATTTT. Translated: CASSQVNGKVTTDTQYF. The chain recombines TRBV4-1 with TRBJ2-3; D not resolved. The CDR3 sequence is 17 residues long. From germline, CDR1 is MGHRA and CDR2 YSYEKL. V gave up 1 base and J gave up 2 bases, with 16 bases separating them.

The chain uses TRBV28 and TRBJ2-5, with D perhaps given as TRBD1 or TRBD2 (5 bases each). The CDR3 extends over 12 amino acids. With 3 bases removed from V and 7 bases from J, the gap between germline ends came to 9 bases. Germline values: CDR1 MDHEN, CDR2 SYDVKM. CDR3 sequence reads: CASSFRGGTQYF. The CDR3 DNA sequence: TGTGCCAGCAGTTTCCGGGGCGGGACCCAGTACTTC.

The gene calls are TRBV15 and TRBJ2-3; the match to TRBD1 covers 7 bases. The CDR3 is 15 residues long. Trimming cost V 3 bases and J 14 bases; bases outside gene matches: 17. CDR1 LNHNV and CDR2 YYDKDF come from the germline V gene (reference sequence). CDR3 protein: CATSRGTAKHPRGYF. DNA for the CDR3: TGTGCCACCAGCAGGGGGACAGCTAAACACCCACGGGGGTATTTT.

This clonotype has a count of ten or more. This chain joins TRBV29-1 and TRBJ2-7; TRBD2 matches 7 bases. CDR3 length: 15 residues. The germline gives CDR1 SQVTM, CDR2 ANQGSEA. The V and J ends lost 0 bases and 0 bases, in that order; junction bases with no gene match: 5. The CDR3, as DNA: TGCAGCGTTGAAGATCCCGGCGGGAGCTCCTACGAGCAGTACTTC. It codes for CSVEDPGGSSYEQYF.

This clonotype was seen a handful of times. This sequence joins TRBV5-1 and TRBJ2-5; 9 bases agree with TRBD1. Germline trimming cut 3 bases from V and 3 bases from J; bases unmatched to any gene: 3. This CDR3 comprises 14 residues. Germline V gene data show CDR1 as SGHRS and CDR2 as YFSETQ. The CDR3 sequence: CASSSDRGEETQYF. In DNA form, the CDR3 reads TGCGCCAGCAGCTCGGACAGGGGCGAAGAGACCCAGTACTTC.

The CDR3 DNA follows: TGTGCCAGCAGTTCACCGGGACAGGCATACGAGCAGTACTTC. This encodes CASSSPGQAYEQYF. The rearrangement links TRBV28 to TRBJ2-7, with 8 bases fitting TRBD1. V shed 4 bases and J 4 bases; nucleotides not matched to a gene: 6. Germline V gene data show CDR1 as MDHEN and CDR2 as SYDVKM. The CDR3 spans 14 residues.

This clonotype was observed at least ten times. The rearrangement joins TRBV5-1 to TRBJ1-1, with TRBD1 as a possible D gene (5 bases). The CDR3 extends over 15 amino acids. Germline V gene data show CDR1 as SGHRS and CDR2 as YFSETQ. Trimming stripped 4 bases from V and 4 bases from J, with 17 bases between. The CDR3 region is CASSLSTASGTEAFF. CDR3 sequence (DNA): TGCGCCAGCAGCCTCTCGACAGCTTCTGGCACTGAAGCTTTCTTT. The full variable domain, rest sourced from reference TRBV5-1 and TRBJ1-1, is KAGVTQTPRYLIKTRGQQVTLSCSPISGHRSVSWYQQTPGQGLQFLFEYFSETQRNKGNFPGRFSGRQFSNSRSEMNVSTLELGDSALYLCASSLSTASGTEAFFGQGTRLTVV.

This clonotype has just a few counts. The V call is TRBV6-1, the J call TRBJ1-6; D is ambiguous. With 2 bases removed from V and 3 bases from J, the gap between germline ends came to 2 bases. Germline V gene sequence: CDR1 MNHNS, CDR2 SASEGT. This CDR3 is 13 amino acids long. The CDR3 is CASSEHYNSPLHF. CDR3 DNA: TGTGCCAGCAGTGAACACTATAATTCACCCCTCCACTTT.

A few counts support this clonotype. The chain links TRBV5-1 to TRBJ1-1, with D maybe TRBD1 (5 bases). Per germline, CDR1 SGHRS and CDR2 YFSETQ. CDR3 length: 13 amino acids. Trimming removed 4 bases at V and 2 bases at J, with 9 bases between. Written as DNA, the CDR3 is TGCGCCAGCAGCGGGGGGAGTAACACTGAAGCTTTCTTT. This translates into CASSGGSNTEAFF.

This clonotype has more than one count but fewer than ten. One base away lies a much larger clone, so this may be a sequencing read error. The chain couples TRBV12-3 or TRBV12-4 to TRBJ1-1, with D uncertain. The CDR3 is 14 amino acids. V lost 1 base, J lost 9 bases, and 15 bases lay in between. CDR3 DNA sequence: TGTGCCAGCAGTTTAGTAGCGGAAGGTACTAAAGCTTTCTTT. Encoded protein: CASSLVAEGTKAFF.

This clonotype has more than one count but fewer than ten. The gene calls are TRBV5-1 and TRBJ2-1; 11 bases line up with TRBD2. The germline V gene has CDR1 SGHRS and CDR2 YFSETQ. The CDR3 spans 15 residues. The V and J ends lost 3 bases and 8 bases, in that order; junction bases with no gene match: 7. The CDR3 spells CASSSRLAGFDEQFF. CDR3 nucleotide sequence: TGCGCCAGCAGCTCGAGACTAGCGGGATTCGATGAGCAGTTCTTC.

The table lists this clonotype with many counts. The chain employs TRBV4-2 and TRBJ2-7; D is unclear. The germline CDR1 and CDR2 sequences are LGHNA and YNFKEQ. V was clipped by 4 bases and J by 5 bases, with 15 bases between them. This CDR3 has 14 residues. The chain's CDR3 is CASSPTPKKDEQYF. CDR3 nucleotide sequence: TGTGCCAGCAGCCCGACCCCGAAGAAGGACGAGCAGTACTTC.

V usage is TRBV6-5 and J usage is TRBJ1-1; 11 positions match TRBD1. The CDR3 runs to 12 residues. The germline V gene encodes CDR1 MNHEY and CDR2 SVGAGI. V lost 7 bases, J lost 7 bases, and 2 bases stayed unmatched. The CDR3 is CASTGTGGEAFF. For the CDR3, the DNA is TGTGCCAGCACTGGGACAGGGGGTGAAGCTTTCTTT.

For this clonotype: A much larger clone is a single base away; this may be a read error. The chain links TRBV5-1 to TRBJ1-2; perhaps TRBD1 as D (5 bases). Trimming stripped 5 bases from V and 5 bases from J, with 13 bases between. CDR3 length equals 13 residues. Germline assignment: CDR1 SGHRS and CDR2 YFSETQ. CDR3 sequence (DNA): TGCGCCAGCAGACGGGGGGTGGAATATGGCTACACCTTC. This codes for CASRRGVEYGYTF.

The table lists this clonotype with many counts. The chain links TRBV10-1 to TRBJ2-7; a possible D gene is TRBD1 (5 bases). Trimming stripped 6 bases from V and 3 bases from J, with 12 bases between. There are 13 residues in the CDR3. Germline V gene sequence: CDR1 WNHNN, CDR2 SYGVQD (reference sequence). The CDR3 DNA sequence: TGCGCCAGCAGACCAGGGTTGTGCTACGAGCAGTACTTC. Amino acids: CASRPGLCYEQYF.

In regard to this clonotype: It may be a read error: a sequence one base away is much more abundant. The chain is built from TRBV9 and TRBJ1-3; maybe TRBD1 (6 bases). Germline assignment: CDR1 SGDLS and CDR2 YYNGEE. The CDR3 runs 14 residues. The V end lost 3 bases, the J end lost 3 bases, and 10 bases lay between the germline ends. The CDR3 DNA sequence: TGTGCCAGCAGCGCGCCAGGGGATGGAAACACCATATATTTT. Its translation is CASSAPGDGNTIYF.

With respect to this clonotype: A much larger clonotype is one base distant, so this may be a read error. The V and J genes are TRBV2 and TRBJ1-1; no clear D. Germline V gene data show CDR1 as SNHLY and CDR2 as FYNNEI. This CDR3 region has 12 residues. This chain's CDR3 is CASRMGNTEASF. The DNA for the CDR3 is TGTGCCAGCAGGATGGGGAACACTGAAGCTTCCTTT. Full variable domain (missing parts from reference TRBV2 and TRBJ1-1): EPEVTQTPSHQVTQMGQEVILRCVPISNHLYFYWYRQILGQKVEFLVSFYNNEISEKSEIFDDQFSVERPDGSNFTLKIRSTKLEDSAMYFCASRMGNTEASFGQGTRLTVV.

Concerning this clonotype itself: The junction and the germline gene differ at one end; a read error may be behind it. The V and J genes are TRBV29-1 and TRBJ1-2, with 9 positions matching TRBD1. Germline V CDR1 and CDR2: SQVTM, ANQGSEA. This CDR3 has 12 residues. CDR3 DNA: TGCAGCATAATGACAGGGGGGTATGGCTACACTTTC. The encoded protein is CSIMTGGYGYTF.

V is TRBV11-2 and J is TRBJ2-5; D is perhaps TRBD1 or TRBD2 (6 bases each). Between the trimmed V and J ends, which lost 5 bases and 4 bases, there was a span of 23 bases. The germline V gene has CDR1 SGHAT and CDR2 FQNNGV. The CDR3 has 17 residues. CDR3 nucleotide sequence: TGTGCCAGCAGCCGCACGGGCTGGGGGGCCGGGGTAGAGACCCAGTACTTC. Encoded protein: CASSRTGWGAGVETQYF.

The chain has TRBV9 and TRBJ2-5; 9 nucleotides align to TRBD2. The J segment lost 4 bases and the V segment lost 0 bases, leaving 7 bases of the junction unmatched. Germline V gives CDR1 SGDLS, CDR2 YYNGEE. The CDR3 extends over 16 amino acids. Written as DNA, the CDR3 is TGTGCCAGCAGCGTAGCCGGGACTAGCCTTGGAGAGACCCAGTACTTC. This gives the protein CASSVAGTSLGETQYF. The whole variable domain, filled in from reference TRBV9 and TRBJ2-5, reads DSGVTQTPKHLITATGQRVTLRCSPRSGDLSVYWYQQSLDQGLQFLIQYYNGEERAKGNILERFSAQQFPDLHSELNLSSLELGDSALYFCASSVAGTSLGETQYFGPGTRLLVL.

The V and J genes are TRBV7-3 and TRBJ2-3; D is unclear. Between the trimmed V and J ends, which lost 2 bases and 4 bases, there was a span of 7 bases. Germline V gives CDR1 SGHTA, CDR2 FQGTGA. The CDR3 contains 13 residues. CDR3 nucleotide sequence: TGTGCCAGCAGCTTATCGATGTCAGATACGCAGTATTTT. Translation gives CASSLSMSDTQYF.

This clonotype was observed at least ten times. The chain employs TRBV5-1 and TRBJ2-3; 12 bases line up with TRBD2. This CDR3 spans 17 amino acids. V was clipped by 5 bases and J by 1 base; unmatched bases: 8. Germline CDR1 and CDR2: SGHRS and YFSETQ. The CDR3 coding sequence is TGCGCCAGCAGTCCACGACTAGCGGGGGTCCGCACAGATACGCAGTATTTT. As protein: CASSPRLAGVRTDTQYF.